The 8 T cell receptor beta chains presented below share a single source sample, sequenced in a study of cytomegalovirus exposure and HLA in healthy donors. The PCR had 60 Vbeta and 13 Jbeta primers. The protocol was immunoSEQ multiplex PCR, while the TCRdb copy is restricted to in-frame clones and leaves out a portion. The sample shows 200,000 to 250,000 clones, around four fifths of them seen only once. The specimen was PBMCs. These receptors were collected from an older woman in good health and CMV-seropositive.

The chain has TRBV11-2 and TRBJ2-2; the match to TRBD2 covers 13 bases. V dropped 6 bases and J dropped 6; count of bases not matched to a gene: 1. The CDR3 is made up of 14 amino acids. The germline gives CDR1 SGHAT, CDR2 FQNNGV. The CDR3 spells CASRGLAGAGELFF. The CDR3 region has the DNA TGTGCCAGCAGAGGACTAGCGGGAGCCGGGGAGCTGTTTTTT.

The V call is TRBV7-2, the J call TRBJ2-7; D unresolved. V gave up 1 base and J gave up 3 bases, with 7 bases separating them. The germline CDR1 and CDR2 sequences are SGHTA and FQGNSA. The CDR3 runs 13 residues. Here the CDR3 reads CASSLGSHYEQYF. The CDR3 bases are TGTGCCAGCAGCTTAGGCAGTCACTACGAGCAGTACTTC.

J is TRBJ2-3 and V is TRBV5-1; 9 positions agree with TRBD1. CDR3 length: 16 amino acids. Germline loops: CDR1 SGHRS, CDR2 YFSETQ. With V trimmed by 3 bases and J by 4 bases, 9 bases remained unmatched. The DNA of the CDR3 is TGCGCCAGCAGCTCGATTCCGGGACAGGGTCCAGATACGCAGTATTTT. Its protein product is CASSSIPGQGPDTQYF. The variable domain in full, with the rest retrieved from reference TRBV5-1 and TRBJ2-3, is KAGVTQTPRYLIKTRGQQVTLSCSPISGHRSVSWYQQTPGQGLQFLFEYFSETQRNKGNFPGRFSGRQFSNSRSEMNVSTLELGDSALYLCASSSIPGQGPDTQYFGPGTRLTVL.

In DNA, the CDR3 is TGTGCCAGCACCCCTAGCGGGAGACGGAATGAGCAGTTCTTC. It is translated as CASTPSGRRNEQFF. The V call is TRBV6-1, the J call TRBJ2-1, with 10 positions matching TRBD2. The J segment lost 7 bases and the V segment lost 7 bases, leaving 7 bases of the junction unmatched. CDR1 is MNHNS and CDR2 is SASEGT in the germline V gene. CDR3 length: 14 residues.

This chain joins TRBV5-1 and TRBJ2-1; 11 bases map to TRBD2. Germline-derived CDR1 and CDR2 are SGHRS and YFSETQ. V was pared by 3 bases and J by 3 bases, with 2 bases of the junction left unmatched. The CDR3 length is 15 residues. CDR3 sequence reads: CASSSGLADYNEQFF. The CDR3 DNA sequence: TGCGCCAGCAGCTCGGGACTAGCGGACTACAATGAGCAGTTCTTC.

This chain connects TRBV5-1 to TRBJ2-1, with D maybe TRBD1 (9 bases). In germline, CDR1 is SGHRS, CDR2 YFSETQ. The CDR3 runs to 18 residues. The ends were cut back, 3 bases at V and 5 bases at J, with 24 bases in the middle. The CDR3 spells CASSSTGGLRGVDNEQFF. The CDR3 nucleotides read TGCGCCAGCAGCTCCACAGGGGGCTTGCGGGGGGTGGACAATGAGCAGTTCTTC.

This chain uses TRBV5-1 with TRBJ2-3; 9 nucleotides align to TRBD1. The CDR3 sequence is 14 residues long. The trim removed 6 bases at V and 3 bases at J, leaving 5 bases unmatched. The germline CDR1 and CDR2 sequences are SGHRS and YFSETQ. CDR3 in amino acids: CASTGQGLTDTQYF. In DNA form, the CDR3 reads TGCGCCAGCACGGGACAGGGCCTTACAGATACGCAGTATTTT.

The chain recombines TRBV10-3 with TRBJ1-2, with TRBD1 identical over 8 bases. CDR3 length: 15 amino acids. The V gene's germline CDR1 is ENHRY and CDR2 SYGVKD. V lost 6 bases, J lost 2 bases, and 8 bases stayed unmatched. This CDR3 reads CAIRPGTGQNYGYTF. The CDR3 nucleotides read TGTGCCATCAGACCCGGGACAGGTCAGAACTATGGCTACACCTTC.